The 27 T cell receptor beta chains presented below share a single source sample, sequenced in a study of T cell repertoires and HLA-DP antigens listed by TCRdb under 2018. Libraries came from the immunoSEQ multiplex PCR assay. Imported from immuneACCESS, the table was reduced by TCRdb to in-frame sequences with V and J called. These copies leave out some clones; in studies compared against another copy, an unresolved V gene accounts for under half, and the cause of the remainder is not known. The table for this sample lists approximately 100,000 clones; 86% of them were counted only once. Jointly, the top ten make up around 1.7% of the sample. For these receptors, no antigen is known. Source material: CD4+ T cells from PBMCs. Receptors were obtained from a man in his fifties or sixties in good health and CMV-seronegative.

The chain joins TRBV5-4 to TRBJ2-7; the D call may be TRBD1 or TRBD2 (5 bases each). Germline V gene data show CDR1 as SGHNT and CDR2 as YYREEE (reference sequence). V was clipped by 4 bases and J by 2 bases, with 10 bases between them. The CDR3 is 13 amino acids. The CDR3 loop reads CASSRDGTYEQYF. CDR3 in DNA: TGTGCCAGCAGCAGGGACGGCACCTACGAGCAGTACTTC.

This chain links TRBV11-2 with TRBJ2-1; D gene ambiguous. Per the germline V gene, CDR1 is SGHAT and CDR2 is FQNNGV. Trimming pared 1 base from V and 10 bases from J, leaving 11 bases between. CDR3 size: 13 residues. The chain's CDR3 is CASSLGPLQEQFF. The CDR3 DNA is TGTGCCAGCAGCTTAGGGCCCCTCCAAGAGCAGTTCTTC. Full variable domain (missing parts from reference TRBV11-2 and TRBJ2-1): EAGVAQSPRYKIIEKRQSVAFWCNPISGHATLYWYQQILGQGPKLLIQFQNNGVVDDSQLPKDRFSAERLKGVDSTLKIQPAKLEDSAVYLCASSLGPLQEQFFGPGTRLTVL.

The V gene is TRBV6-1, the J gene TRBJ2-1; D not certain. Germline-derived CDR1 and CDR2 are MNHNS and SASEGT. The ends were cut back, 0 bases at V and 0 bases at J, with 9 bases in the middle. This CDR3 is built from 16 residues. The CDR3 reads CASSEAGGLSYNEQFF. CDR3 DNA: TGTGCCAGCAGTGAAGCGGGCGGTCTCTCCTACAATGAGCAGTTCTTC.

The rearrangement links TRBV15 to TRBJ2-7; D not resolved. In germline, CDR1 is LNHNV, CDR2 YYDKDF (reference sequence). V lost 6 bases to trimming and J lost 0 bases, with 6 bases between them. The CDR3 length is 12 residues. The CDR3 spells CATSYSSYEQYF. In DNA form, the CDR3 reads TGTGCCACCAGTTACAGCTCCTACGAGCAGTACTTC.

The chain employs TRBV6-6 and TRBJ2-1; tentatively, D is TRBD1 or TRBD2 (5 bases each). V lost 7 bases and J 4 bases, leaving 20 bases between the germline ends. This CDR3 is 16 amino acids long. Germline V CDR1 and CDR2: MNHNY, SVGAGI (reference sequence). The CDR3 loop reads CASTQIEGWGYNEQFF. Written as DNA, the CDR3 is TGTGCCAGCACCCAAATAGAGGGTTGGGGGTACAATGAGCAGTTCTTC.

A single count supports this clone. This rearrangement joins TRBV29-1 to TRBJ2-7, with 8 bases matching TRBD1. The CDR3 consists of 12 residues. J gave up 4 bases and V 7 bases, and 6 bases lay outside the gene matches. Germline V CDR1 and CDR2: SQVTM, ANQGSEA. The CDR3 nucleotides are TGCAGCGGGGGACAGGCCCCATACGAGCAGTACTTC. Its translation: CSGGQAPYEQYF.

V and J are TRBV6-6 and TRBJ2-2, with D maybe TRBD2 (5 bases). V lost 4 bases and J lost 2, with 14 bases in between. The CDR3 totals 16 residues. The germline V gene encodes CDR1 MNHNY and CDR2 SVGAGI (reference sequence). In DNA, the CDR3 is TGTGCCAGCAGTTCTCCTAGGACTGGAAACACCGGGGAGCTGTTTTTT. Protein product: CASSSPRTGNTGELFF.

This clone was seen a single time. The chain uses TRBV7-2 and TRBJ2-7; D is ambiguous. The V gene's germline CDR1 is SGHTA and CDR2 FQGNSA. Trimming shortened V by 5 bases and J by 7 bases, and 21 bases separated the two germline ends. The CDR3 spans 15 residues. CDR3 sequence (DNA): TGTGCCAGCAGCATCCGGCCCCAACGAGATGGGGAGCAGTACTTC. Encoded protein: CASSIRPQRDGEQYF.

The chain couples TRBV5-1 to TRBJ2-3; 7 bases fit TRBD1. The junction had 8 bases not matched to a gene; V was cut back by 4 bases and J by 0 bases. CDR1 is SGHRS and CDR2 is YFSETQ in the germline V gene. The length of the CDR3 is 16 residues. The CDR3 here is CASSIGTVISTDTQYF. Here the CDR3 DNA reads TGCGCCAGCAGCATAGGGACAGTTATTAGCACAGATACGCAGTATTTT.

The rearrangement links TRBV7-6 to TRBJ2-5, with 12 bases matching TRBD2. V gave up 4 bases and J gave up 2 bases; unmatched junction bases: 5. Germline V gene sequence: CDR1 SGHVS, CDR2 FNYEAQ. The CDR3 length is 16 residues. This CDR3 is CASSSLGLAGQETQYF. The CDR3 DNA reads TGTGCCAGCAGCTCCCTGGGACTAGCGGGTCAAGAGACCCAGTACTTC.

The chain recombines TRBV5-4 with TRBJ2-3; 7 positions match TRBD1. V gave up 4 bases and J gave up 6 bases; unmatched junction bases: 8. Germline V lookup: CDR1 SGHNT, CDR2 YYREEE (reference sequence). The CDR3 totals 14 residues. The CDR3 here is CASSGGQLRDTQYF. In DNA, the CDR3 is TGTGCCAGCAGCGGGGGACAGCTTCGGGATACGCAGTATTTT.

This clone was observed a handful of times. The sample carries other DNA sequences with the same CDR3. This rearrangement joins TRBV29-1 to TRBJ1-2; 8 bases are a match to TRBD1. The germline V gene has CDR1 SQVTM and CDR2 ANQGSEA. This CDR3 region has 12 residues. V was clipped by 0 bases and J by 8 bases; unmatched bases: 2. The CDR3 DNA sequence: TGCAGCGTTGAAGATTCAGGGGGCGGCTACACCTTC. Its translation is CSVEDSGGGYTF.

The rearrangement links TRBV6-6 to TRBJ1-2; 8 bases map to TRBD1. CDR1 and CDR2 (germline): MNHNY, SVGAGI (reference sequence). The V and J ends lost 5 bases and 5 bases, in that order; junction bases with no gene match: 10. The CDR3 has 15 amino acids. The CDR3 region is CASSNDRGGRYGYTF. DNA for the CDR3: TGTGCCAGCAGTAACGACAGGGGAGGGCGGTATGGCTACACCTTC.

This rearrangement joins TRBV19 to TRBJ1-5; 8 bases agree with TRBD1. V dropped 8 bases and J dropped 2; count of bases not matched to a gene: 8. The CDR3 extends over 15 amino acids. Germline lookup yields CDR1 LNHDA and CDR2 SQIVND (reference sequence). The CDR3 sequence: CASRQGAAGNQPQHF. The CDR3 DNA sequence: TGTGCCAGTCGTCAGGGGGCAGCGGGCAATCAGCCCCAGCATTTT.

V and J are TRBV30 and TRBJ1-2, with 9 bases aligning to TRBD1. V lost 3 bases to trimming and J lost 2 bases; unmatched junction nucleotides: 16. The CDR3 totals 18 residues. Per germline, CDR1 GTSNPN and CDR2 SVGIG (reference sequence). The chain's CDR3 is CAWSDGLGTGKTNYGYTF. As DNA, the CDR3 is TGTGCCTGGAGCGACGGTCTCGGGACAGGGAAAACGAACTATGGCTACACCTTC.

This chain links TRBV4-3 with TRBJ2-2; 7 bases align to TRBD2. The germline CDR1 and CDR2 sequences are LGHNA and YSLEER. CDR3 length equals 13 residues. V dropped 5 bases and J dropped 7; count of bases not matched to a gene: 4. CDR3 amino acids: CASSVGRVGELFF. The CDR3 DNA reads TGCGCCAGCAGCGTAGGGAGGGTCGGGGAGCTGTTTTTT.

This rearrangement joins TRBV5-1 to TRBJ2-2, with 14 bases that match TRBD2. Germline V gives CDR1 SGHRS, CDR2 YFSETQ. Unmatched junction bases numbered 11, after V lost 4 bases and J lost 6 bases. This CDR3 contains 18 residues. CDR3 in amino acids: CASSTLTSGGAAAGELFF. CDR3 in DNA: TGCGCCAGCAGCACCTTGACTAGCGGGGGGGCCGCGGCCGGGGAGCTGTTTTTT. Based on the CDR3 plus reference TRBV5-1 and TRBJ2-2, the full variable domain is KAGVTQTPRYLIKTRGQQVTLSCSPISGHRSVSWYQQTPGQGLQFLFEYFSETQRNKGNFPGRFSGRQFSNSRSEMNVSTLELGDSALYLCASSTLTSGGAAAGELFFGEGSRLTVL.

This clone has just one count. The CDR3 spells CASSYPGPTAEQYF. In DNA form, the CDR3 reads TGTGCCAGCAGTTACCCAGGGCCAACGGCCGAGCAGTACTTC. The chain is built from TRBV6-6 and TRBJ2-7; weak D call: TRBD1 (5 bases). Trimming removed 2 bases from V and 6 bases from J, with 14 bases in between. Germline lookup yields CDR1 MNHNY and CDR2 SVGAGI (reference sequence). This CDR3 contains 14 residues.

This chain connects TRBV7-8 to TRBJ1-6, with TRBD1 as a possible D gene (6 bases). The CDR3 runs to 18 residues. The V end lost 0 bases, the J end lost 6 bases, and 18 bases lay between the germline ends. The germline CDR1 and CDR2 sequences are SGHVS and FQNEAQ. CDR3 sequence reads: CASSLAASGTTFNSPLHF. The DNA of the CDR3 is TGTGCCAGCAGCTTAGCGGCCTCCGGGACAACTTTTAATTCACCCCTCCACTTT.

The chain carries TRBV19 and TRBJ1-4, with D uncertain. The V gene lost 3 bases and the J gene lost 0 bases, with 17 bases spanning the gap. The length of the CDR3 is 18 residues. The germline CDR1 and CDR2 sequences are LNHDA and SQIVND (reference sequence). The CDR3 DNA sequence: TGTGCCAGTAGTATGGTGATCGTTGCGGCCTCAACTAATGAAAAACTGTTTTTT. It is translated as CASSMVIVAASTNEKLFF.

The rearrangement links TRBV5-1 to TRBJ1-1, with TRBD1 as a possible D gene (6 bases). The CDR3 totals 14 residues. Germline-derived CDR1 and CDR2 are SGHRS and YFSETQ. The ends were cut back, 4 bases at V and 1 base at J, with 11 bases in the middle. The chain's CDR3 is CASSVQGSNTEAFF. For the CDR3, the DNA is TGCGCCAGCAGCGTACAGGGTTCGAACACTGAAGCTTTCTTT.

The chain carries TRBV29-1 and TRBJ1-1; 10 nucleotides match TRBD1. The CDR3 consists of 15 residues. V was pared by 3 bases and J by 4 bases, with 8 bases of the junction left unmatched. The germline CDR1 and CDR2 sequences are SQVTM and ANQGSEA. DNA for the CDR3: TGCAGCGTTGAGGGAGGGACAGGGGAGGGCACTGAAGCTTTCTTT. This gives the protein CSVEGGTGEGTEAFF.

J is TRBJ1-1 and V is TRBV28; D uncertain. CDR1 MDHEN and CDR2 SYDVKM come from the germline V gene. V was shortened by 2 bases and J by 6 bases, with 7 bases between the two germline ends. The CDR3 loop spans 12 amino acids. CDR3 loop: CASSLKGAEAFF. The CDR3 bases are TGTGCCAGCAGTTTAAAAGGCGCTGAAGCTTTCTTT.

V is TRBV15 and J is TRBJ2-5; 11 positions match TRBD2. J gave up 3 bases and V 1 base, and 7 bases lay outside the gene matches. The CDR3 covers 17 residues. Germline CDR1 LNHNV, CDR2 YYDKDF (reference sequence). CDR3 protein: CATSRGGSGRAKETQYF. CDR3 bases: TGTGCCACCAGCAGAGGAGGTAGCGGGAGGGCCAAAGAGACCCAGTACTTC. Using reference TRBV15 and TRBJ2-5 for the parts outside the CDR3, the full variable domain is DAMVIQNPRYQVTQFGKPVTLSCSQTLNHNVMYWYQQKSSQAPKLLFHYYDKDFNNEADTPDNFQSRRPNTSFCFLDIRSPGLGDTAMYLCATSRGGSGRAKETQYFGPGTRLLVL.

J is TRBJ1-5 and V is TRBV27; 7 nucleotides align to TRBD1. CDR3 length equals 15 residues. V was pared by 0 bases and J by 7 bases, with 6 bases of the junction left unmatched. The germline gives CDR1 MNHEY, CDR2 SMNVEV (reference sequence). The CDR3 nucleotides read TGTGCCAGCAGTTTATCGCAGGGGGGGCGGCAGCCCCAGCATTTT. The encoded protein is CASSLSQGGRQPQHF.

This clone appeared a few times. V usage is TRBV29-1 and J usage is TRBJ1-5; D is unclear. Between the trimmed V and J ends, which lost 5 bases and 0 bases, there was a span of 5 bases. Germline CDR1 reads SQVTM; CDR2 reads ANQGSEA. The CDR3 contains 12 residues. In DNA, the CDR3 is TGCAGCGTTAGAGTTAGCAATCAGCCCCAGCATTTT. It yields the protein CSVRVSNQPQHF.

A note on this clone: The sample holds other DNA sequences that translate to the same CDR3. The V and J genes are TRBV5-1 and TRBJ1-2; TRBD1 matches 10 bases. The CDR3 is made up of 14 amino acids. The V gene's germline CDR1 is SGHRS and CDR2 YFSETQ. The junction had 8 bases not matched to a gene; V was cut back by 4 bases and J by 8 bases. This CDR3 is CASSPGDRGRGYTF. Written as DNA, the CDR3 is TGCGCCAGCAGCCCGGGGGACAGGGGTCGGGGCTACACCTTC.